The 3 T cell receptor beta chains below were found in one sample sequenced in a study of shared clonotypes between healthy human individuals. Profiling relied on immunoSEQ multiplex PCR, and the TCRdb table lists in-frame clones only, not all of them. The sample shows about 1.1 million clones, around three quarters of them seen only once. The sample was memory CD4+ T cells from PBMCs. Described subset: CD45RA-negative fraction. The receptors were sampled from a man aged 18 to 30 in good health. Some clones in this sample may be carry-over from other donors' samples.

The chain links TRBV5-1 to TRBJ2-1, with 7 bases lining up with TRBD2. Germline CDR1 and CDR2: SGHRS and YFSETQ. CDR3 length: 12 residues. Trimming at V came to 4 bases and at J to 12 bases, leaving 7 bases not matched to a gene. This chain's CDR3 is CASSGERDVQFF. DNA of the CDR3: TGCGCCAGCAGCGGTGAGCGGGACGTGCAGTTCTTC.

The chain is built from TRBV7-9 and TRBJ2-2; 7 bases agree with TRBD1. This CDR3 contains 16 residues. The germline gives CDR1 SEHNR, CDR2 FQNEAQ (reference sequence). V dropped 5 bases and J dropped 5; count of bases not matched to a gene: 11. For the CDR3, the DNA is TGTGCCAGCAGCAGACAGGGCCTCTTTCGGACCGGGGAGCTGTTTTTT. Residues: CASSRQGLFRTGELFF. The full variable domain, in which reference TRBV7-9 and TRBJ2-2 provide the parts outside the CDR3, is DTGVSQNPRHKITKRGQNVTFRCDPISEHNRLYWYRQTLGQGPEFLTYFQNEAQLEKSRLLSDRFSAERPKGSFSTLEIQRTEQGDSAMYLCASSRQGLFRTGELFFGEGSRLTVL.

This clone was recorded a few times. The gene calls are TRBV7-6 and TRBJ2-5, with TRBD2 matching over 10 bases. The trim removed 5 bases at V and 4 bases at J, leaving 10 bases unmatched. Germline V gene sequence: CDR1 SGHVS, CDR2 FNYEAQ. CDR3 size: 16 residues. CDR3 coding DNA: TGTGCCAGCAGCCACTCTTTTAGGACTAGCGGAGAGACCCAGTACTTC. Protein sequence: CASSHSFRTSGETQYF.